The rows below give T cell receptor beta chains drawn from one sample of a study of early T cells in non-severe SARS-CoV-2 infection. MiXCR, run by TCRdb on the 5' RACE reads, gives a single entry per CDR3 protein. The repertoire holds more than 95,000 distinct CDR3 sequences, with 16% as singletons. The sequenced sample consisted of whole blood. The receptor set was obtained from an adult who was a healthcare worker with PCR-confirmed SARS-CoV-2 infection or an uninfected control (not recorded which). CDR3s include the opening cysteine and the closing phenylalanine or tryptophan. D genes are given only for firm matches. Not every row has a clone size; where given, it reads once, few, many or a size class.

DNA,CDR3,D,V,J,size
TGTGCCAGCAGTTACGCCTCGGCAGGGGGCAATCAGCCCCAGCATTTT,CASSYASAGGNQPQHF,.,TRBV6-2/TRBV6-3,TRBJ1-5,few
TGTGCCAGCAGCCTAGATGGGGGAGCGGGATCACCCCTCCACTTT,CASSLDGGAGSPLHF,.,TRBV7-2,TRBJ1-6,many
TGTGCCAGCAGCTTATGGGGGGAGCTGTTTTTT,CASSLWGELFF,.,TRBV7-2,TRBJ2-2,many
TGTGCCAGCAGCCCCTTCTCGGGGATTGGCTATCAGCCCCAGCATTTT,CASSPFSGIGYQPQHF,.,TRBV11-2,TRBJ1-5,few
TGTGCCAGCAGTCAACAACAGCGGACGGCTTTCTTT,CASSQQQRTAFF,.,TRBV28,TRBJ1-1,.
TGCAGTGCTCCTGGACAGGGACAGCCCCAGCATTTT,CSAPGQGQPQHF,TRBD1,TRBV20-1,TRBJ1-5,few
TGTGCCAGCAGCTCACGGGGCTCTGGGGCCAACGTCCTGACTTTC,CASSSRGSGANVLTF,.,TRBV13,TRBJ2-6,.
TGTGCCAGCAGCGTAGTAGGAGAGCAGTACTTC,CASSVVGEQYF,.,TRBV9,TRBJ2-7,.
TGTGCCAGCAGCTTAGTTTTGGGTGAGCAGTTCTTC,CASSLVLGEQFF,.,TRBV11-2,TRBJ2-1,few
TGTGCCAGCAGCCCACCGGGTGAGGTGCAGCCCCAGCATTTT,CASSPPGEVQPQHF,.,TRBV12-3/TRBV12-4,TRBJ1-5,few
TGTGCCAGCAGCCTACGGGACTATCGGCGCACAGATACGCAGTATTTT,CASSLRDYRRTDTQYF,TRBD2,TRBV3-1,TRBJ2-3,.
TGCAGCGTTGTCGGGATGGGGCGGACGAACTATGGCTACACCTTC,CSVVGMGRTNYGYTF,.,TRBV29-1,TRBJ1-2,.
TGTGCCAGCAGCCCGGTGGGACAGGGAGGTTCACCCCTCCACTTT,CASSPVGQGGSPLHF,TRBD1,TRBV5-6,TRBJ1-6,.
TGTGCCAGCAGCCCAGAATCTATTAACTATGGCTACACCTTC,CASSPESINYGYTF,.,TRBV2,TRBJ1-2,many
TGTGCCAGCTCCGAGGGTGAGATAGGGCCCCAGCATTTT,CASSEGEIGPQHF,.,TRBV18,TRBJ1-5,few
TGTGCCAGTAGTCGACCGAGGGTAGAGCCCCAGCATTTT,CASSRPRVEPQHF,.,TRBV19,TRBJ1-5,few
TGTGCCAGCAGTTACTCGTCCCAGCACACAGATACGCAGTATTTT,CASSYSSQHTDTQYF,.,TRBV6-6,TRBJ2-3,few
TGTGCCAGCAGTTTGACCGGGACTAGCGGGAAAGAGACCCAGTACTTC,CASSLTGTSGKETQYF,TRBD2,TRBV28,TRBJ2-5,few
TGCAGCGCCGGCACGGGCTACGAGCAGTACTTC,CSAGTGYEQYF,.,TRBV29-1,TRBJ2-7,few
TGCAGTGCTAGAGAGGTTGGTGATACGCAGTATTTT,CSAREVGDTQYF,.,TRBV20-1,TRBJ2-3,.
TGTGCCAGCAGCCCCGGGCTCTATGGCTACACCTTC,CASSPGLYGYTF,.,TRBV9,TRBJ1-2,.
TGTGCCAGTAGTGTCGTCAACTCCTACAATGAGCAGTTCTTC,CASSVVNSYNEQFF,.,TRBV19,TRBJ2-1,.
TGCAGTGCTCAGCGCAGGACACTTTCCACTGAAGCTTTCTTT,CSAQRRTLSTEAFF,.,TRBV20-1,TRBJ1-1,.
TGTGCCAGCAGCCAAGATGACAGGGGAGCTTTCTTT,CASSQDDRGAFF,TRBD1,TRBV7-9,TRBJ1-1,few
TGTGCCAGCAGTCGACGGGACAGATCAAACTATGGCTACACCTTC,CASSRRDRSNYGYTF,TRBD1,TRBV6-2/TRBV6-3,TRBJ1-2,.
TGTGCCAGCAGCGAGTGGAAGTTGCCGAACTCTGGAAACACCATATATTTT,CASSEWKLPNSGNTIYF,.,TRBV21-1,TRBJ1-3,.
TGCGCCAGCAGCTCGAACAGGGATGGGGACACCGGGGAGCTGTTTTTT,CASSSNRDGDTGELFF,.,TRBV5-1,TRBJ2-2,.
TGTGCCAGCACTCCGGCTTGGCTAGCGGATTACACAGATACGCAGTATTTT,CASTPAWLADYTDTQYF,TRBD2,TRBV2,TRBJ2-3,.
TGTGCTAGCAGCTCCGACAGGGGCTACGAGCAGTACTTC,CASSSDRGYEQYF,TRBD1,TRBV7-7,TRBJ2-7,many
TGTGCCAGCATCCATCAACTGGGTGGGCGTTTGAACACTGAAGCTTTCTTT,CASIHQLGGRLNTEAFF,.,TRBV12-3/TRBV12-4,TRBJ1-1,many
TGTGCCATCAGCACTGGGCAGGGGGTATATGGCTACACCTTC,CAISTGQGVYGYTF,TRBD1,TRBV10-3,TRBJ1-2,few
TGTGCCAGTTCGACAAACTCCTACGAGCAGTACTTC,CASSTNSYEQYF,.,TRBV2,TRBJ2-7,few
TGTGCCAGCAGTTTAGAAGGAGCCAGGTCCTACAATGAGCAGTTCTTC,CASSLEGARSYNEQFF,.,TRBV28,TRBJ2-1,few
TGCAGTGCGACCGCCGGGACGGAAAATTCACCCCTCCACTTT,CSATAGTENSPLHF,.,TRBV20-1,TRBJ1-6,many
TGTGCCAGCAGCTCCGGACTGACTAGCGGGGCTCAAGAGACCCAGTACTTC,CASSSGLTSGAQETQYF,TRBD2,TRBV7-8,TRBJ2-5,.
TGCGCCAGCTCTCCTGACAGGCAGAACACCGGGGAGCTGTTTTTT,CASSPDRQNTGELFF,.,TRBV4-3,TRBJ2-2,.
TGCAGTGCTAGAGATCGGAGGGAAGCAGATACGCAGTATTTT,CSARDRREADTQYF,.,TRBV20-1,TRBJ2-3,few
TGTGCCAGCAGCTTAGGTGACAGGCTTATCGAAGCTTTCTTT,CASSLGDRLIEAFF,.,TRBV11-2,TRBJ1-1,.
TGCAGTGCTAGAGATAGCGGACGACCAGCCAAAAACATTCAGTACTTC,CSARDSGRPAKNIQYF,.,TRBV20-1,TRBJ2-4,.
TGTGCCAGCAGTTTTCGGGGGGGGCCTAGGGAAGCTTTCTTT,CASSFRGGPREAFF,.,TRBV6-1,TRBJ1-1,.
TGTGCCAGCAGCTTAGATAGCTCCGACAGGCCGAACACTGAAGCTTTCTTT,CASSLDSSDRPNTEAFF,.,TRBV7-2,TRBJ1-1,.
TGTGCCAGTGGGCAGAGCTACGAGCAGTACTTC,CASGQSYEQYF,.,TRBV6-2/TRBV6-3,TRBJ2-7,.
TGTGCCAGCAGAGAGGTCTGGCCGAACACTGAAGCTTTCTTT,CASREVWPNTEAFF,.,TRBV6-5,TRBJ1-1,few
TGTGCCAGCAGCTCCACCTGGGCCGGGGAGCAGTACTTC,CASSSTWAGEQYF,.,TRBV6-5,TRBJ2-7,many
TGTGCCAGCAGCCCAACAGGGACTGAAGCTTTCTTT,CASSPTGTEAFF,.,TRBV7-9,TRBJ1-1,few
TGTGCCAGCAGTTTAGGGACAGGGGACACTAATGAAAAACTGTTTTTT,CASSLGTGDTNEKLFF,TRBD1,TRBV28,TRBJ1-4,.
TGTGCCAGCAGTTACCCCCCGGGACTAGCGGCTTACAATGAGCAGTTCTTC,CASSYPPGLAAYNEQFF,TRBD2,TRBV6-6,TRBJ2-1,.
TGTGCCAGCAGCCTCCCGACAGGAGGTGCGGGCAATGAGCAGTTCTTC,CASSLPTGGAGNEQFF,.,TRBV7-8,TRBJ2-1,.
TGTGCCAGCAGCTTGGTGGGCAGGGTGGATTCACCCCTCCACTTT,CASSLVGRVDSPLHF,.,TRBV5-4,TRBJ1-6,.
TGCAGCGTTTGGGAGAACACAGATACGCAGTATTTT,CSVWENTDTQYF,.,TRBV29-1,TRBJ2-3,few
TGTGCCAGCTGCGCCCGGGGGAATCAGCCCCAGCATTTT,CASCARGNQPQHF,.,TRBV18,TRBJ1-5,few
TGTGCCAGCAGTTTGGCGGGGCCGGGCAATCAGCCCCAGCATTTT,CASSLAGPGNQPQHF,.,TRBV28,TRBJ1-5,many
TGTGCCAGCAGCTTAAAACTAGCGGGAGAAACAGATACGCAGTATTTT,CASSLKLAGETDTQYF,TRBD2,TRBV5-4,TRBJ2-3,few
TGTGCCAGCAGCTCCCCTACAACGGGACGGCTCTACGAGCAGTACTTC,CASSSPTTGRLYEQYF,.,TRBV11-2,TRBJ2-7,.
TGCGCCAGCAGGGATAACACCGGGGAGCTGTTTTTT,CASRDNTGELFF,.,TRBV10-1,TRBJ2-2,many
TGTGCCAGCAGCGCCACGGGAGGGACGGGAGATGAGCAGTTCTTC,CASSATGGTGDEQFF,TRBD2,TRBV9,TRBJ2-1,.
TGCAGTGCTAGAGACCCCAGGGGCCAACTTAGAAACATTCAGTACTTC,CSARDPRGQLRNIQYF,.,TRBV20-1,TRBJ2-4,.
TGTGCCAGCAGACTCCTAGCGTCCCCCTCCTACGAGCAGTACTTC,CASRLLASPSYEQYF,.,TRBV7-2,TRBJ2-7,few
TGTGCCAGCAGCTTTAAACAGGGAACTGAAGCTTTCTTT,CASSFKQGTEAFF,.,TRBV7-9,TRBJ1-1,few
TGTGCCAGCAGTTTAGCGGGAGGCATTACACCACAATATAAACAGTATTTT,CASSLAGGITPQYKQYF,TRBD2,TRBV27,TRBJ2-3,few